This note documents a single T cell receptor beta chain sequence. The specificity of this receptor is unknown. One base away there is no much larger clone; base qualities are not given. Using the deep immunoSEQ assay, TCR CDR3 regions were amplified from genomic DNA by multiplex PCR. Genomic DNA extracted from each cell subset was distributed evenly over all wells of several immunoSEQ 96-well plates, and each plate served as one replicate. Each replicate PCR for sorted subsets received approximately 200 ng genomic DNA, equal to some 32,000 T cell genomes. The purified libraries were quantified using a Qubit 3.0 fluorometer, sized with a Bioanalyzer 2100, and then quantified again using the KAPA Library Quantification kit. Each immunoSEQ 96-well plate was sequenced on its own single-read 150-cycle Illumina NextSeq 550 flow cell. The source study handled its data this way. The immunoSEQ output contained only junctional sequences without quality scores, so filtering could not match that applied to full-length reads. To assign V/J genes and CDR3, sequences were annotated against IMGT germline references using PyIR, a Python wrapper for IgBLAST v1.9. Any read was removed if the V/J assignment was weak (E-value above 1e-6), the CDR3 was missing, or the read contained stop codons, out-of-frame junctions, or ambiguous translated residues. A V3J clonotype was defined by an identical inferred V gene, J gene, and CDR3 amino acid sequence. Percentage overlap between repertoires was computed as shared unique clonotypes divided by the size of the smaller repertoire. Richness of each repertoire was evaluated using RTK rarefaction, the Chao1 estimator, and Recon v2.1 estimates of unobserved clonotypes. For all TCRbeta clonotypes obtained by the gDNA method from a few donors, generation probabilities were computed with OLGA. TCRdb stores this immuneACCESS table with in-frame sequences only. Part of the clones is absent; in the studies checked, under half of the shortfall reflects unresolved V genes, and no reason is known for the rest. That table furnishes V, J and clone size, whereas the DNA furnished D and trimming. This sample holds roughly 2.2 million clones; more than 85% were observed only once. The ten biggest clones cover about 0.37% of the sample.

The data were obtained in a study of shared clonotypes between healthy human individuals (dated by TCRdb to the early 2020s). Notes on the research overall: The cohort included a few men and a couple of women between 18 and 49 years of age. Per donor, leukapheresis produced somewhere between about 0.8 and 9.5 billion PBMCs. Blood TCR repertoires of five healthy adults were deeply sequenced to estimate repertoire size and the extent of clonotype sharing between individuals. For each donor, CD4 naive and CD4 memory were each run on three plates, CD8 naive on two plates, and CD8 memory on one plate. To increase sequencing depth and limit assay-specific biases, different laboratories used diverse techniques to prepare libraries and sequence TCR repertoires.

The donors were healthy, HIV-negative adults who had no recently reported acute infections or vaccinations. Every donor was a Caucasian adult living in Nashville, Tennessee, USA. CD4+ T cells were enriched through magnetic negative selection, after which naive cells were positively selected on CD45RA and the remaining negative fraction served as the memory subset. Blood was obtained by leukapheresis, after which PBMCs were separated by Ficoll-Histopaque density gradient centrifugation and cryopreserved in liquid nitrogen vapor phase. Purity and quantity of every magnetically sorted T cell population were checked by analytical flow cytometry. Each sorted fraction had its genomic DNA isolated and then quantified by UV absorbance on a Nanodrop 2000c. The investigation overall reported the following: Rarefaction of sorted-subset datasets indicated incomplete sequencing despite the large sequencing depth. Approximately 5% of naive CD4, roughly 3.5% of naive CD8, approximately 2% of memory CD4, and around 0.4% of memory CD8 clonotypes were shared across a few donors. Compared with non-shared clonotypes, clonotypes shared by all four sorted-subset donors had higher generation probabilities. Pairwise subsampling indicated that sequencing depth was expected to affect the degree of clonotype sharing among donors. Naive subsets generally had larger estimated clonotype richness than memory subsets did. Sampling was restricted to blood, and TCR repertoires in tissue are likely to differ from TCR repertoires in blood. The genetic and exposure-history diversity represented was limited by the small number of donors.

The clonotype comes from a man aged 18 to 30 in good health. Some clones in this sample may be carry-over from other donors' samples. Source material: naive CD4+ T cells from PBMCs. This sample's cell subset or site label indicates: CD45RA+ positively selected.

The CDR3 region reads CASSILRGRGNEQYF. The nucleotide sequence reads as follows: TGTGCCAGCAGCATCCTCCGCGGGCGTGGGAACGAGCAGTACTTC. The rearrangement combines TRBV11-2 with TRBJ2-7; a tentative D call is TRBD2 (5 bases match). Deletion took 5 bases off V and 5 bases off J, with a span of 19 bases between the germline ends. From the cysteine through the phenylalanine, the CDR3 covers 15 amino acids. Only CDR3 DNA is held: 45 bases, read in frame from base 1. Per the germline V gene, SGHAT is the CDR1 and FQNNGV is the CDR2.